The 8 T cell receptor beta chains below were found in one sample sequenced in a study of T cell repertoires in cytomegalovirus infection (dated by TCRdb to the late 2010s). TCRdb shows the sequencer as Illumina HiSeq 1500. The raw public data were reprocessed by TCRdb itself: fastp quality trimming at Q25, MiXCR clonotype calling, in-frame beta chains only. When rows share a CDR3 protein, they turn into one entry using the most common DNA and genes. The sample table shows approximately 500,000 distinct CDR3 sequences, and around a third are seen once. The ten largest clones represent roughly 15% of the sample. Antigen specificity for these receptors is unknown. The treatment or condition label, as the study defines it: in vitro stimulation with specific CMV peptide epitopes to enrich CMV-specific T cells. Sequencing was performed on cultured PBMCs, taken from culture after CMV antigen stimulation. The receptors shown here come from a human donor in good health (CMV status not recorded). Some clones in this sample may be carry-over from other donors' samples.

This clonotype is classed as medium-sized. The CDR3 spells CAGMNRGHTDTQYF. As DNA, the CDR3 is TGTGCCGGAATGAACAGGGGACACACAGATACGCAGTATTTT. The chain uses TRBV7-2 and TRBJ2-3, with 7 bases fitting TRBD1. V was clipped by 11 bases and J by 2 bases; unmatched bases: 10. This CDR3 is built from 14 residues. The germline V gene encodes CDR1 SGHTA and CDR2 FQGNSA. Full variable domain (remainder filled in from reference TRBV7-2 and TRBJ2-3): GAGVSQSPSNKVTEKGKDVELRCDPISGHTALYWYRQSLGQGLEFLIYFQGNSAPDKSGLPSDRFSAERTGGSVSTLTIQRTQQEDSAVYLCAGMNRGHTDTQYFGPGTRLTVL.

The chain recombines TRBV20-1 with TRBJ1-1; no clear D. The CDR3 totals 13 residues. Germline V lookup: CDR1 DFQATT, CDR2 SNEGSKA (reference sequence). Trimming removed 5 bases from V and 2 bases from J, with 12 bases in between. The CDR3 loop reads CSADDTVNTEAFF. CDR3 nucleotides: TGCAGTGCTGACGATACAGTTAACACTGAAGCTTTCTTT.

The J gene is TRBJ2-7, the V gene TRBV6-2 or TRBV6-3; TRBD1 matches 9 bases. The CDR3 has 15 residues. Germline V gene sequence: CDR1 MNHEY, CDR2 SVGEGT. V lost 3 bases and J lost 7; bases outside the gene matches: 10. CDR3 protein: CASSYAGQGLIEQYF. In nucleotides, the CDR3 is TGTGCCAGCAGTTATGCGGGACAGGGATTGATAGAGCAGTACTTC.

CDR3 loop: CASSMDLGMAQFF. The CDR3 DNA is TGTGCCAGCAGCATGGACCTGGGAATGGCGCAGTTCTTC. The V and J genes are TRBV5-4 and TRBJ2-1; D is unresolved. This CDR3 is 13 amino acids long. Germline CDR1 is SGHNT and CDR2 is YYREEE (reference sequence). Trimming cost V 4 bases and J 12 bases, with 17 bases left between them.

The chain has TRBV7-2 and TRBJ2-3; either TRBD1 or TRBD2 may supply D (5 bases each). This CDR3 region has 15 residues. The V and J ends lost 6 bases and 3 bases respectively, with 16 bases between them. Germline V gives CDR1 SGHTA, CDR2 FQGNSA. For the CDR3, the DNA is TGTGCCAGCAGTCCCAGAAGGGGCGGGACAGATACGCAGTATTTT. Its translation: CASSPRRGGTDTQYF.

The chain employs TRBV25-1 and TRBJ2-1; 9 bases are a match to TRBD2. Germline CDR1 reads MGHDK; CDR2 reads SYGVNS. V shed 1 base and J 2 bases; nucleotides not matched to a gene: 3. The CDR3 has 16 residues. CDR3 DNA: TGTGCCAGCAGTGAATTCTCTAGCGGGACCTACAATGAGCAGTTCTTC. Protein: CASSEFSSGTYNEQFF.

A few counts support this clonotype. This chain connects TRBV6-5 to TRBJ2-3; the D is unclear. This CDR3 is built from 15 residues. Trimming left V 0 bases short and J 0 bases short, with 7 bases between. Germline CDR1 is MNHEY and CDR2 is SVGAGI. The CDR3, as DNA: TGTGCCAGCAGTTACTCGTTCACTAGCACAGATACGCAGTATTTT. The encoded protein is CASSYSFTSTDTQYF.

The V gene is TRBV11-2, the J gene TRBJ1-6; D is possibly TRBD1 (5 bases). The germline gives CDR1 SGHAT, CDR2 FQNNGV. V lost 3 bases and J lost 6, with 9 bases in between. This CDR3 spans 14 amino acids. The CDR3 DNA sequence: TGTGCCAGCAGCTTCGACGGGGGTAATTCACCCCTCCACTTT. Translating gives CASSFDGGNSPLHF.